A selection of T cell receptor beta chains follows, all from one sample in a study of glioma-infiltrating T cells. TCRdb processed the multiplex PCR reads anew with MiXCR; each CDR3 protein has one entry. This table holds 100,000 to 150,000 distinct CDR3 sequences, around 25% found once. Source material: glioma tissue, nonneoplastic brain tissue, or PBMCs (not recorded which). Receptors originate from a human donor with low-grade glioma or glioblastoma, undergoing nonglioma brain surgery, or in good health (not recorded which). Each CDR3 is given with its conserved first and last residue. The D gene is left open where the match is weak. The size of a clone is reported for some rows only, either as once, few or many, or as a class for expanded clones.

j_call clone_size d_call v_call cdr3_length cdr3_nt cdr3_aa
TRBJ1-2 many - TRBV28 12 TGTGCCAGCAGTTTCCAGAACTATGGCTACACCTTC CASSFQNYGYTF
TRBJ2-3 - - TRBV12-3/TRBV12-4 16 TGTGCCAGCAGTTTAGCTTTGGCTAGACCCACAGATACGCAGTATTTT CASSLALARPTDTQYF
TRBJ2-1 many - TRBV6-1 11 TGTGCCAGCAGCCAATCTTACGAGCAGTTCTTC CASSQSYEQFF
TRBJ1-2 many - TRBV2 14 TGTGCCAGCAGTGCCCGGGACATTGGGAGTGGCTACACCTTC CASSARDIGSGYTF
TRBJ2-3 few TRBD2 TRBV6-1 15 TGCGCCAGCAGTGTTTGGCGGGGGATCACAGATACGCAGTATTTT CASSVWRGITDTQYF
TRBJ2-3 many TRBD2 TRBV27 17 TGTGCCAGCAGTTCCCTCGTGCCAGCGGGGCTCACAGATACGCAGTATTTT CASSSLVPAGLTDTQYF
TRBJ2-1 - - TRBV7-9 15 TGTGCCAGCAGCAGTAAGGCTTTCTCCTACAATGAGCAGTTCTTC CASSSKAFSYNEQFF
TRBJ1-1 few - TRBV10-3 14 TGTGCCATCAGTGACAACAGGCTCGCCAATGAAGCTTTCTTT CAISDNRLANEAFF
TRBJ1-1 - - TRBV5-6 11 TGTGCCAGCAGCCTCGACACTGAAGCTTTCTTT CASSLDTEAFF
TRBJ1-1 few - TRBV3-1 15 TGTGCCAGCAGCCAAGCCCCGACGGCGGGCCCCGAAGCTTTCTTT CASSQAPTAGPEAFF
TRBJ1-1 few TRBD1 TRBV20-1 14 TGCAGTGCTAGGGACAGGGGGGGAAACACTGAAGCTTTCTTT CSARDRGGNTEAFF
TRBJ1-1 few - TRBV14 14 TGTGCCAGCAGCCCAGCAGGGATGAACACTGAAGCTTTCTTT CASSPAGMNTEAFF
TRBJ2-5 - - TRBV7-3 13 TGTGCCAGCAGCTTAGAGTGCGGGGAGACCCAGTACTTC CASSLECGETQYF
TRBJ1-6 - TRBD1 TRBV7-9 13 TGTGCCAGCACTCTTACAGGGGAGTCACCCCTCCACTTT CASTLTGESPLHF
TRBJ1-1 many - TRBV27 11 TGTGCCAGCAGCACGAAGACTGAAGCTTTCTTT CASSTKTEAFF
TRBJ1-3 many - TRBV25-1 13 TGTGCCAGCAGTTGGTCCTCTGGAAACACCATATATTTT CASSWSSGNTIYF
TRBJ2-6 many - TRBV28 16 TGTGCCAGCACCAACATCAGGGGAACTGGGGCCAACGTCCTGACTTTC CASTNIRGTGANVLTF
TRBJ1-6 few - TRBV6-1 13 TGTGCCAGCCGGGCTCAGGGGAATTCACCCCTCCACTTT CASRAQGNSPLHF
TRBJ1-5 - - TRBV7-9 15 TGTGCCAGCAGCGAGGGGGGAAATGGCAATCAGCCCCAGCATTTT CASSEGGNGNQPQHF
TRBJ2-3 few - TRBV5-1 16 TGCGCCAGCAGCGGTCGTCTTCGGACAGCCACAGATACGCAGTATTTT CASSGRLRTATDTQYF
TRBJ1-6 many - TRBV6-6 17 TGTGCCAGCAGTTACTCAAAGGGCGGACTAAAGGATTCACCCCTCCACTTT CASSYSKGGLKDSPLHF
TRBJ1-2 few - TRBV20-1 14 TGCAGTGCTAGAGAGGACGGCGGGGACTATGGCTACACCTTC CSAREDGGDYGYTF
TRBJ2-3 - - TRBV7-9 15 TGTGCCAGCAGCCCTCAGGGGACTTACACAGATACGCAGTATTTT CASSPQGTYTDTQYF
TRBJ2-3 - TRBD2 TRBV24-1 18 TGTGCCACCAGTGTTGGGCGGTCCAGCGGGGCAAGTCCAGATACGCAGTATTTT CATSVGRSSGASPDTQYF
TRBJ1-1 few - TRBV28 12 TGTGCCAGCAGGGGGGGGGCGACTGAAGCTTTCTTT CASRGGATEAFF
TRBJ2-2 - - TRBV6-2/TRBV6-3 15 TGTGCCAGCAGGGGTACGACGGCGAACACCGGGGAGCTGTTTTTT CASRGTTANTGELFF
TRBJ1-2 - - TRBV24-1 14 TGTGCCACCAGTGATTTTACGGCCCCTTATGGCTACACCTTC CATSDFTAPYGYTF
TRBJ2-1 few - TRBV2 14 TGTGCCAGCACCTGGGGAGGATCCTACAATGAGCAGTTCTTT CASTWGGSYNEQFF
TRBJ1-1 - TRBD1 TRBV11-3 14 TGTGCCAGCAGCGTGGACAGGGGTGTCGCTGAAGCTTTCTTT CASSVDRGVAEAFF
TRBJ1-1 few - TRBV19 13 TGTGCCAGTAGTATCCCCCCGAACACTGAAGCTTTCTTT CASSIPPNTEAFF
TRBJ2-1 - - TRBV6-2/TRBV6-3 13 TGTGCCAGCAGTCCCCCGGTGGAAGGCGAGCAGTTCTTC CASSPPVEGEQFF
TRBJ1-1 - - TRBV5-1 12 TGCGCCAGCAGCTTGTTGCAGGGGGAAGCTTTCTTT CASSLLQGEAFF
TRBJ1-6 many - TRBV12-3/TRBV12-4 14 TGTGCCAGCAGCTTTGACAGTGCCGATGCCCCCCTCCACTTT CASSFDSADAPLHF
TRBJ1-6 few TRBD1 TRBV28 17 TGTGCCAGCAGTTTATCGGCCGGGACAGGGGGTAATTCACCCCTCCACTTT CASSLSAGTGGNSPLHF
TRBJ2-5 many TRBD2 TRBV7-2 14 TGTGCCAGCAGCTTCTCGAGCGGGAAAGAGACCCAGTACTTC CASSFSSGKETQYF
TRBJ1-2 few - TRBV2 13 TGTGCCAGCACCCCGTCAGCGGTATATGGCTACACCTTC CASTPSAVYGYTF
TRBJ2-1 - - TRBV12-3/TRBV12-4 12 TGTGCCAGCAGTTTGGGGGCCAATGAGCAGTTCTTC CASSLGANEQFF
TRBJ1-3 many - TRBV6-1 16 TGTGCCAGCAGTGGCCCTGGGGGGGCGACTGGAAACACCATATATTTT CASSGPGGATGNTIYF
TRBJ2-1 - - TRBV6-1 15 TGTGCCAGCATCTCACATGCGAGCTCCTACAATGAGCAGTTCTTC CASISHASSYNEQFF
TRBJ2-1 many - TRBV24-1 16 TGTGCCACCAGTGAGGGGACTTCGAGCTCCTACAATGAGCAGTTCTTC CATSEGTSSSYNEQFF
TRBJ2-1 few - TRBV3-1 14 TGTGCCAGCAGCCAACTCGGACCGAACAATGAGCAGTTCTTC CASSQLGPNNEQFF
TRBJ2-5 - TRBD2 TRBV27 15 TGTGCCAGCAGTTTAGGGACTAGTGCCCAAGAGACCCAGTACTTC CASSLGTSAQETQYF